These 13 T cell receptor beta chains were all obtained from the same sample, sequenced in a study of a mutant IDH1 vaccine in newly diagnosed glioma. The time point was: week 11, during vaccination. Doses consisted of 300 ug of mutant IDH1 20-mer peptide each, paired with topical imiquimod. No antigen is known for these receptors. Libraries were prepared by immunoSEQ multiplex PCR; TCRdb keeps only in-frame clonotypes and omits some of them. Here the sample spans 100,000 to 150,000 clones, about four fifths being singletons. Source: PBMCs, taken from a glioma patient whose treatment included an IDH1 peptide vaccine. These receptors all come from a man in his forties with glioma.

This chain joins TRBV28 and TRBJ1-4; D is unclear. The CDR3 contains 17 residues. Germline V CDR1 and CDR2: MDHEN, SYDVKM. V was pared by 5 bases and J by 3 bases, with 19 bases between. The CDR3 region has the DNA TGTGCCAGCAGTAAGTTTTCATGGACTCCATCTAATGAAAAACTGTTTTTT. Amino acids: CASSKFSWTPSNEKLFF.

The V call is TRBV30, the J call TRBJ1-2, with D hard to call. The CDR3 loop spans 14 amino acids. V was cut by 2 bases and J by 5 bases, with 15 bases left in between. The germline gives CDR1 GTSNPN, CDR2 SVGIG (reference sequence). In DNA form, the CDR3 reads TGTGCCTGGAGTAGGTCCTGGGGTGGGTATGGCTACACCTTC. Encoded protein: CAWSRSWGGYGYTF. Using reference TRBV30 and TRBJ1-2 for the parts outside the CDR3, the full variable domain is SQTIHQWPATLVQPVGSPLSLECTVEGTSNPNLYWYRQAAGRGLQLLFYSVGIGQISSEVPQNLSASRPQDRQFILSSKKLLLSDSGFYLCAWSRSWGGYGYTFGSGTRLTVV.

This clone was observed a few times. The CDR3 DNA sequence: TGTGCCAGCAGCTCGCGACAGGGGGGATCTGGAAACACCATATATTTT. Translating gives CASSSRQGGSGNTIYF. The chain has TRBV7-6 and TRBJ1-3, with 9 nucleotides matching TRBD1. CDR3 length: 16 residues. Trimming at V came to 4 bases and at J to 1 base, leaving 5 bases not matched to a gene. Per the germline V gene, CDR1 is SGHVS and CDR2 is FNYEAQ.

The J gene is TRBJ2-5, the V gene TRBV30, with D tentatively TRBD1 (5 bases). With 0 bases removed from V and 3 bases from J, the gap between germline ends came to 14 bases. The CDR3 loop spans 15 amino acids. Germline CDR1 and CDR2: GTSNPN and SVGIG (reference sequence). The chain's CDR3 is CAWSVPGTGKETQYF. For the CDR3, the DNA is TGTGCCTGGAGTGTACCGGGCACAGGAAAAGAGACCCAGTACTTC.

The V gene is TRBV29-1, the J gene TRBJ1-2; 7 bases map to TRBD1. Germline values: CDR1 SQVTM, CDR2 ANQGSEA. Trimming cost V 1 base and J 4 bases; bases outside gene matches: 9. The CDR3 totals 15 residues. CDR3 region: CSVEALGRGVYGYTF. CDR3 bases: TGCAGCGTTGAAGCTTTGGGCAGGGGGGTCTATGGCTACACCTTC. The entire variable domain, with the rest obtained from reference TRBV29-1 and TRBJ1-2, is as follows: SAVISQKPSRDICQRGTSLTIQCQVDSQVTMMFWYRQQPGQSLTLIATANQGSEATYESGFVIDKFPISRPNLTFSTLTVSNMSPEDSSIYLCSVEALGRGVYGYTFGSGTRLTVV.

The chain is built from TRBV28 and TRBJ1-5; 8 nucleotides agree with TRBD1. The CDR3 is 17 amino acids. The germline gives CDR1 MDHEN, CDR2 SYDVKM. The V and J ends lost 3 bases and 1 base, in that order; junction bases with no gene match: 8. CDR3 in DNA: TGTGCCAGCAGTTTCGCTCCCCAGGGGGCCAGCAATCAGCCCCAGCATTTT. This encodes CASSFAPQGASNQPQHF.

This chain joins TRBV6-4 and TRBJ2-3; 7 bases align to TRBD2. The V segment lost 2 bases and the J segment 11 bases; nucleotides outside the gene matches: 4. Germline V gives CDR1 MRHNA, CDR2 SNTAGT. The CDR3 totals 12 residues. The CDR3 DNA follows: TGTGCCAGCAGTGACGTGCCGGGGGGGCAGTATTTT. Residues: CASSDVPGGQYF.

The genes are TRBV11-2 and TRBJ2-5; TRBD2 matches 8 bases. Looked up from germline, CDR1 is SGHAT and CDR2 is FQNNGV. CDR3 length equals 15 residues. V was pared by 5 bases and J by 1 base, with 6 bases of the junction left unmatched. This CDR3 is CASSLVSGSQETQYF. The CDR3 region has the DNA TGTGCCAGCAGCCTCGTCAGCGGGAGCCAAGAGACCCAGTACTTC.

V is TRBV7-2 and J is TRBJ2-3; 8 bases are shared with TRBD2. The germline gives CDR1 SGHTA, CDR2 FQGNSA. CDR3 length equals 17 residues. The ends lost 8 bases at V and 0 bases at J; junction bases unmatched: 13. Written as DNA, the CDR3 is TGTGCCAGCCCTAGGGGTAGCGGGGTTTCTAGCACAGATACGCAGTATTTT. This sequence encodes CASPRGSGVSSTDTQYF.

This clone was detected only a few times. The chain is built from TRBV30 and TRBJ1-2; 10 bases map to TRBD1. CDR1 and CDR2 from the germline V gene are GTSNPN and SVGIG (reference sequence). This CDR3 region has 13 residues. Trimming removed 4 bases from V and 6 bases from J; junction bases left unmatched: 5. The DNA of the CDR3 is TGTGCCTGGATCGGGGACAGGGGCAATGGCTACACCTTC. It specifies CAWIGDRGNGYTF.

This clone was seen more than once but under ten times. The chain combines TRBV6-5 with TRBJ1-1, with D unclear. Per germline, CDR1 MNHEY and CDR2 SVGAGI. CDR3 length: 13 amino acids. Trimming removed 7 bases at V and 1 base at J, with 10 bases between. CDR3 amino acids: CASMWQRNTEAFF. Here the CDR3 DNA reads TGTGCCAGCATGTGGCAGAGGAACACTGAAGCTTTCTTT.

The CDR3 reads CASSLTDNEQFF. In DNA, the CDR3 is TGTGCCAGCAGCTTGACGGACAATGAGCAGTTCTTC. V is TRBV5-5 and J is TRBJ2-1, with D unresolved. The CDR3 spans 12 residues. Germline CDR1 SGHKS, CDR2 YYEKEE (reference sequence). V lost 1 base and J lost 5, with 4 bases in between.

The V and J genes are TRBV5-6 and TRBJ1-1, with TRBD1 as a possible D gene (5 bases). Trimming stripped 1 base from V and 4 bases from J, with 11 bases between. CDR1 is SGHDT and CDR2 is YYEEEE in the germline V gene. The CDR3 runs 14 residues. The CDR3 is CASSLPKGATEAFF. The CDR3, as DNA: TGTGCCAGCAGCTTGCCCAAAGGGGCCACTGAAGCTTTCTTT. Variable domain in full (rest from reference TRBV5-6 and TRBJ1-1): DAGVTQSPTHLIKTRGQQVTLRCSPKSGHDTVSWYQQALGQGPQFIFQYYEEEERQRGNFPDRFSGHQFPNYSSELNVNALLLGDSALYLCASSLPKGATEAFFGQGTRLTVV.